The sequence of this T cell receptor beta chain was determined in a study of brain metastases from non-small cell lung cancer. Notes on the study in general: In roughly 64% of brain metastases, T-cell clones were expanded compared with matched primary tumors.

TCRdb's copy holds only in-frame clones and misses some; the assay was immunoSEQ multiplex PCR. The sample has 3,500 to 4,500 clones, 80% to 90% seen once. A remark on this clone: Its antigen is not identified.

The CDR3 runs to 14 residues. Germline V gene sequence: CDR1 SGDLS, CDR2 YYNGEE. V lost 4 bases, J lost 1 base, and 11 bases lay in between. Sequencing was carried out using primary lung tumor tissue. The clonotype comes from a donor at least 40 years old with non-small cell lung cancer. This chain links TRBV9 with TRBJ2-5; D gene unclear. The chain's CDR3 is CASSPGGIQETQYF. The CDR3 region has the DNA TGTGCCAGCAGCCCCGGCGGCATCCAAGAGACCCAGTACTTC.